This TCR beta chain was identified in a study of T-cell reconstitution after alpha-beta-depleted transplantation in children. Findings and limits, study-wide: Expanded graft clones, several hundred of them, were reportedly the source of alpha-beta T cells about two months after transplant. Hyperexpanded clones declined; after one year, newly produced T cells mostly supplied diversity. Several patients had high TCRbeta diversity at day 60; it came from surviving recipient T cells and thymic progenitors.

Preparation of the TCRbeta library used unique molecular identifiers. TCRdb independently ran MiXCR on the PCR reads; one entry per CDR3 protein. The sample carries 200,000 to 300,000 distinct CDR3 sequences, 20% to 30% recorded once. As concerns this clonotype: Its antigen remains unknown.

Sequenced here: PBMCs, sampled before TCRalphabeta/CD19-depleted stem cell transplant. This TCR derives from a girl aged 2-10 years with Fanconi anemia, due to receive a stem cell transplant.

The CDR3 DNA reads TGCAGTGCTAGAGATCGCGGACAGGGGTTCACAGATACGCAGTATTTT. Translating gives CSARDRGQGFTDTQYF. V gene TRBV20-1 combines with J gene TRBJ2-3; 9 nucleotides agree with TRBD1. Trimming removed 0 bases from V and 2 bases from J; junction bases left unmatched: 6. Germline-derived CDR1 and CDR2 are DFQATT and SNEGSKA (reference sequence). The CDR3 has 16 residues.